This paragraph reports one T cell receptor beta chain. This clone appeared once. The antigen this receptor binds is unknown. The input lacks base qualities; no much larger clone sits a single base away. Counted from cysteine to phenylalanine, this CDR3 has 17 amino acids. The only DNA kept is the CDR3, 51 bases in frame from the first base. Via the germline V gene, CDR1 is LGHNA and CDR2 YNFKEQ. V trim: 0 bases; J trim: 1 base; unmatched bases: 3. TCRbeta CDR3 regions were amplified from genomic DNA by means of the immunoSEQ Assay, a bias-controlled multiplex PCR. As for how the authors treated the data: Nucleated cell counts per sample were estimated from amplification of reference gene primers within the assay. To quantify the absolute abundance of each unique TCRbeta CDR3 rearrangement, sequence reads were collapsed and filtered. For each sample, productive Simpson clonality was calculated by taking the square root of Simpson's diversity index across productive rearrangements. TCRdb carries this immuneACCESS record with in-frame sequences only. Its versions omit some clonotypes, under half of them owing to an unresolved V gene in the studies checked, with the rest unexplained. The V and J calls and clone size are taken from that table; D and trimming were inferred from the DNA. The sample table shows 300,000 to 350,000 clones, and roughly 89% are seen once. Clones ranked in the top ten supply approximately 4.3% of the sample.

This entry is derived from a study of blood T cell repertoires in COVID-19 (dated by TCRdb to 2018 to 2021). About the full investigation: Collaborator samples came from the United States, Italy and Spain and covered acute and convalescent phases of COVID-19. The material from the prospective study consisted of cDNA or gDNA derived from T cells, B-cell-depleted T cells, or PBMCs. The dataset comprised deeply sampled blood TCRbeta repertoires from subjects exposed to, actively infected with, or recovered from COVID-19. The repertoires were released in a freely available public database meant as a resource for research on the immune response to SARS-CoV-2. Samples were obtained from the ongoing ImmuneRACE study (first 160 participants) and from 1,000 to 1,500 subjects provided by 6 global collaborators. Nearly every sample came with metadata listing a de-identified subject ID, COVID-19 status, age in years and sex. Where available, HLA class I and class II types were obtained from metadata supplied by the sample provider rather than from assay-based typing. Broader findings and caveats from the paper: How much clinical and demographic metadata was included differed by source and by participant, and the metadata was provided uncurated.

Participants in the prospective study were aged 18 to 89 years, lived in about two dozen United States geographic areas, and enrolled through a virtual design. To assign participants to cohorts, the prospective study relied on clinical history that participants themselves reported in a screening survey and a study questionnaire. In the prospective study, whole blood, serum and a nasopharyngeal or oropharyngeal swab were collected from each participant by mobile phlebotomists. Prospective study participants could optionally give additional blood draws and questionnaires over an approximately two-month period. Blood samples from the prospective study were shipped frozen or at room temperature prior to DNA extraction.

Material: PBMCs or T cells enriched from blood (not recorded which). This chain joins TRBV4-2 to TRBJ2-7; 13 central nucleotides agree with TRBD2. The TCR sequence derives from a woman younger than 35 with acute COVID-19. The sequenced DNA is TGTGCCAGCAGCCAAGATTCACTAGCGGGAGGGTCCTACGAGCAGTACTTC. It translates as CASSQDSLAGGSYEQYF.